This T cell receptor (beta chain) was retrieved from a study of T cell responses to AZD1222 COVID-19 vaccine (dated by TCRdb to the early 2020s). For the wider study: AZD1222 recipients given second doses at about 4 weeks or at about 12 weeks were pooled, since spike-specific TCR depth and breadth were not found to differ between the two schedules. Trial participants were enrolled into age subgroups of 18-55, 56-69 and 70-plus years, which contained 148, 28 and 57 TCR-sequenced participants, respectively. TCR sequencing was performed for 230 to 250 trial participants, of whom 207 were given two doses of AZD1222 and some 26 were given two doses of MenACWY control vaccine.

CDR1 KGHSH and CDR2 LQKENI are derived from the germline V gene. From its cysteine to its phenylalanine, the CDR3 spans 17 amino acids. The kept DNA is CDR3 alone, 51 bases in frame from the first base. Here V drops 2 bases and J drops 2 bases, and the junction holds 10 bases not matched to any gene. Comments on this clone: Its specific antigen is unknown. Base-call qualities are not available, and no considerably larger clone is one nucleotide away.

What the time point label conveys for this sample: baseline before first vaccination. Vaccinee samples were obtained from the UK trials COV001 and COV002, which included a single-blind randomized controlled phase 2/3 trial of AZD1222 (ChAdOx1 nCoV-19) in healthy adults. For TCRbeta chain sequencing, PBMC samples from trial participants were taken at day 0 and at day 28 after the second dose. Paper-wide results and their limitations: Because no day 14 peak-response samples were available, repertoires were characterized only after the peak T cell response. CD4 TCRs associated with the vaccine covered the entire spike protein, and the dominant responses were in regions 160-218 and 743-854. Only five or six AZD1222 recipients were SARS-CoV-2 seropositive at baseline, limiting conclusions about previously exposed vaccinees. After two AZD1222 doses, both the breadth and the depth of spike-specific TCRs were significantly higher than at day 0 and than in MenACWY recipients. Reportedly, close to half of the unique spike-specific TCRs recognized epitopes lying outside the regions that are mutated in the B.1.351 and B.1.1.7 variants. The 56-69-year group was small, and its depth increase did not reach significance, likely because of low power. Most participants were white British and females outnumbered males, and the authors suggested that clonal diversity may have been underestimated.

The CDR3 regions of human TCRbeta chains were subjected to immunosequencing. Per the original workflow: Repertoire TCRs were checked for matches against a reference library of SARS-CoV-2-specific TCRs that had been generated using the MIRA antigen-specificity platform. Breadth was defined as the fraction of unique TCRs that were SARS-CoV-2-associated. Depth was defined as the fraction of total T cells that were SARS-CoV-2-associated. Each spike-specific TCR was assigned to its reactive spike region and to a CD4 or CD8 class using the MIRA data. Log10-transformed breadth and depth values were compared by one-way ANOVA with Sidak's multiple comparisons tests. Entries here come from immuneACCESS through TCRdb and include only in-frame sequences with V and J called. Some clones fail to appear in such tables; in the studies checked, an unresolved V gene covers under half of the shortfall, and the cause of the remainder is unknown. V and J calls and clone size are given by that table; D and trimming were obtained from the DNA. The sample includes some 150,000 clones, with more than 80% observed a single time. The ten largest clones represent 2.5% to 3.5% of the sample.

The rearrangement combines TRBV18 with TRBJ1-2; TRBD1 aligns with 8 central bases. The source was peripheral blood, collected on day 0 of AZD1222 vaccination. This sequence originates from an adult in good health. For the CDR3, the sequence is CASSPRDRGSGNYGYTF. The DNA sequence follows: TGTGCCAGCTCACCAAGAGACAGGGGATCGGGGAACTATGGCTACACCTTC.